Listed below are T cell receptor beta chains from one sample, sequenced in a study of PD-L1 blockade in urothelial cancer. Repertoires were generated with immunoSEQ multiplex PCR, while TCRdb's copy carries only in-frame clones and drops some. The sample records around 63,000 clones, roughly 76% being singletons. The sequencing here drew on PBMCs, taken around atezolizumab (anti-PD-L1) treatment. Receptor source: an older man with urothelial cancer. CDR3s include the opening cysteine and the closing phenylalanine or tryptophan. Each record gives: clone size, V gene, J gene, D gene, CDR3 protein, CDR3 DNA. D genes are given only for firm matches. Some rows have no size entry. The others give once, few or many, or a class for an expanded clone.

clone size: .; V gene: TRBV7-2; J gene: TRBJ2-2; D gene: TRBD1; CDR3 protein: CASSVQGPGELFF; CDR3 DNA: TGTGCCAGCAGCGTACAGGGGCCCGGGGAGCTGTTTTTT
clone size: .; V gene: TRBV4-1; J gene: TRBJ1-1; D gene: .; CDR3 protein: CASSQGQDRSNTEAFF; CDR3 DNA: TGCGCCAGCAGCCAAGGACAGGACCGGAGTAACACTGAAGCTTTCTTT
clone size: .; V gene: TRBV18; J gene: TRBJ2-3; D gene: TRBD2; CDR3 protein: CASSPGLAGVLSTDTQYF; CDR3 DNA: TGTGCCAGCTCACCAGGACTAGCGGGAGTTCTTAGCACAGATACGCAGTATTTT
clone size: once; V gene: TRBV11-2; J gene: TRBJ2-3; D gene: .; CDR3 protein: CASTPQRSTDTQYF; CDR3 DNA: TGTGCCAGCACCCCCCAGCGGAGCACAGATACGCAGTATTTT
clone size: .; V gene: TRBV18; J gene: TRBJ2-6; D gene: TRBD2; CDR3 protein: CASSPRTSGRSGANVLTF; CDR3 DNA: TGTGCCAGCTCACCTCGGACTAGCGGGAGATCTGGGGCCAACGTCCTGACTTTC
clone size: .; V gene: TRBV19; J gene: TRBJ1-2; D gene: .; CDR3 protein: CASSKGRGGYGYTF; CDR3 DNA: TGTGCCAGTAGTAAAGGCAGGGGAGGGTATGGCTACACCTTC
clone size: once; V gene: TRBV6-5; J gene: TRBJ2-7; D gene: .; CDR3 protein: CASSYTRRSYEQYF; CDR3 DNA: TGTGCCAGCAGTTACACGCGACGGAGCTACGAGCAGTACTTC
clone size: few; V gene: TRBV7-3; J gene: TRBJ2-1; D gene: .; CDR3 protein: CASSSYGTYNEQFF; CDR3 DNA: TGTGCCAGCAGCTCCTACGGTACCTACAATGAGCAGTTCTTC
clone size: .; V gene: TRBV5-1; J gene: TRBJ2-3; D gene: .; CDR3 protein: CASSLKWGRVVSSTDTQYF; CDR3 DNA: TGCGCCAGCAGCTTGAAGTGGGGCAGGGTAGTATCTAGCACAGATACGCAGTATTTT
clone size: once; V gene: TRBV9; J gene: TRBJ2-1; D gene: TRBD2; CDR3 protein: CASSVAGGRTSSYNEQFF; CDR3 DNA: TGTGCCAGCAGCGTAGCGGGGGGGCGTACAAGCTCCTACAATGAGCAGTTCTTC
clone size: once; V gene: TRBV28; J gene: TRBJ1-2; D gene: .; CDR3 protein: CASSPGGDASNANYGYTF; CDR3 DNA: TGTGCCAGCAGTCCGGGGGGGGACGCATCTAACGCCAACTATGGCTACACCTTC
clone size: .; V gene: TRBV15; J gene: TRBJ2-7; D gene: TRBD2; CDR3 protein: CATSRDRGGDNHEQYF; CDR3 DNA: TGTGCCACCAGCAGAGATCGGGGGGGCGATAACCACGAGCAGTACTTC
clone size: .; V gene: TRBV20-1; J gene: TRBJ2-7; D gene: TRBD2; CDR3 protein: CSALLSGGRYF; CDR3 DNA: TGCAGTGCTTTGCTTAGCGGGGGCCGATACTTC
clone size: .; V gene: TRBV7-3; J gene: TRBJ2-3; D gene: .; CDR3 protein: CASSPSGITDTQYF; CDR3 DNA: TGTGCCAGCAGCCCGAGCGGAATCACAGATACGCAGTATTTT
clone size: .; V gene: TRBV7-2; J gene: TRBJ2-7; D gene: .; CDR3 protein: CASSAAYEQYF; CDR3 DNA: TGTGCCAGCAGCGCGGCCTACGAGCAGTACTTC
clone size: .; V gene: TRBV7-6; J gene: TRBJ2-6; D gene: .; CDR3 protein: CASSLETGTSGANVLTF; CDR3 DNA: TGTGCCAGCAGCTTAGAGACAGGCACCTCTGGGGCCAACGTCCTGACTTTC
clone size: .; V gene: TRBV6-5; J gene: TRBJ2-3; D gene: TRBD2; CDR3 protein: CASSYRGGTDTQYF; CDR3 DNA: TGTGCCAGCAGTTACCGGGGAGGGACAGATACGCAGTATTTT
clone size: .; V gene: TRBV7-7; J gene: TRBJ2-6; D gene: .; CDR3 protein: CASSLRGTGANVLTF; CDR3 DNA: TGTGCTAGCAGCTTAAGGGGCACTGGGGCCAACGTCCTGACTTTC